This TCR beta chain was captured by sequencing in a study of blood T cell repertoires in COVID-19. Turning to the study itself: There were acute and convalescent COVID-19 samples, and they came from the United States, Italy and Spain. T cells, B-cell-depleted T cells, or PBMCs provided the cDNA or gDNA that served as material.

CDR3 length: 15 amino acids. Trimming took off 0 bases at V and 3 bases at J, with 11 bases between the two ends. CDR1 SGHVS and CDR2 FQNEAQ come from the germline V gene. In the original processing: Estimation of nucleated cell counts was performed using reference gene primer amplification. The table came from immunoSEQ multiplex PCR; TCRdb's copy has only in-frame clones and leaves some out. D and trimming were read from the DNA, whereas the V and J calls and clone size are those reported in that table. The sample records 150,000 to 200,000 clones, approximately 90% being singletons. Sequencing was performed on peripheral blood. The sequence was collected from a young man with acute or convalescent COVID-19. The V call is TRBV7-8, the J call TRBJ1-2; D gene ambiguous. In nucleotides, the CDR3 is TGTGCCAGCAGCTTAGCTGCCCGGGGTCACTATGGCTACACCTTC. Amino acids: CASSLAARGHYGYTF.